The 23 T cell receptor beta chains given below trace back to one sample, sequenced in a study of tumor-infiltrating lymphocytes in localized non-small cell lung cancer. Sequencing used immunoSEQ multiplex PCR; TCRdb keeps in-frame clones, though not all of them. The sample consists of approximately 16,000 clones, about 42% of them appearing once. The sequenced material came from lung tumor tissue. The origin of the receptors is a human donor with non-small cell lung cancer.

The V call is TRBV28, the J call TRBJ2-2; tentatively, D is TRBD2 (5 bases). CDR3 size: 12 residues. The germline gives CDR1 MDHEN, CDR2 SYDVKM. The CDR3 is CACRAGTGELFF. CDR3 coding DNA: TGTGCATGCCGGGCGGGCACCGGGGAGCTGTTTTTT.

V gene TRBV28 combines with J gene TRBJ1-2; TRBD1 aligns across 7 bases. This CDR3 is built from 13 residues. Germline V lookup: CDR1 MDHEN, CDR2 SYDVKM. V lost 6 bases and J lost 7; bases outside the gene matches: 8. The DNA for the CDR3 is TGTGCCAGCAGCCCGACAGGGTTCATTGGCTACACCTTC. Residues: CASSPTGFIGYTF.

The chain joins TRBV11-1 to TRBJ2-6, with D possibly TRBD2 on 5 matching bases. The CDR3 has 16 residues. Germline CDR1 and CDR2: SGHAT and FQDESV (reference sequence). Trimming took off 3 bases at V and 0 bases at J, with 9 bases between the two ends. CDR3 sequence reads: CASSLIAISGANVLTF. In DNA form, the CDR3 reads TGTGCCAGCAGCTTGATAGCGATCTCTGGGGCCAACGTCCTGACTTTC. Using reference TRBV11-1 and TRBJ2-6 for the parts outside the CDR3, the full variable domain is EAEVAQSPRYKITEKSQAVAFWCDPISGHATLYWYRQILGQGPELLVQFQDESVVDDSQLPKDRFSAERLKGVDSTLKIQPAELGDSAMYLCASSLIAISGANVLTFGAGSRLTVL.

In its sample, this clone ranks as medium-sized. The V and J genes are TRBV30 and TRBJ2-1, with D uncertain. The CDR3 loop spans 12 amino acids. The V gene lost 1 base and the J gene lost 4 bases, with 5 bases spanning the gap. The germline V gene has CDR1 GTSNPN and CDR2 SVGIG (reference sequence). The CDR3 region has the DNA TGTGCCTGGAGTGCTGGTTACAATGAGCAGTTCTTC. Its translation: CAWSAGYNEQFF.

The sample holds one count of this clone. The chain carries TRBV7-8 and TRBJ1-2; D not resolved. Between the trimmed V and J ends, which lost 5 bases and 0 bases, there was a span of 13 bases. Germline CDR1 and CDR2: SGHVS and FQNEAQ. CDR3 length: 15 amino acids. The CDR3 here is CASSHKRGSNYGYTF. CDR3 DNA: TGTGCCAGCAGCCACAAGAGAGGGTCTAACTATGGCTACACCTTC. The full variable domain, completed using reference TRBV7-8 and TRBJ1-2, is GAGVSQSPRYKVAKRGQDVALRCDPISGHVSLFWYQQALGQGPEFLTYFQNEAQLDKSGLPSDRFFAERPEGSVSTLKIQRTQQEDSAVYLCASSHKRGSNYGYTFGSGTRLTVV.

This clone turned up a few times. The genes are TRBV7-2 and TRBJ1-5; tentatively, D is TRBD1 (6 bases). The CDR3 runs 17 residues. Trimming took off 4 bases at V and 2 bases at J, with 18 bases between the two ends. Germline CDR1 reads SGHTA; CDR2 reads FQGNSA. DNA of the CDR3: TGTGCCAGCAGCTCGACACCCTATGGACAGCGCAATCAGCCCCAGCATTTT. Translated: CASSSTPYGQRNQPQHF.

This clone occurred a few times. The genes are TRBV19 and TRBJ1-3; tentatively, D is TRBD1 (5 bases). The CDR3 is made up of 15 amino acids. Germline V gene lookup returns CDR1 LNHDA and CDR2 SQIVND (reference sequence). V dropped 6 bases and J dropped 7 bases, with 19 bases sitting between them. The CDR3 region is CASSIELRGANTIYF. The CDR3 region has the DNA TGTGCCAGTAGCATCGAATTGCGGGGCGCGAACACCATATATTTT.

V usage is TRBV4-3 and J usage is TRBJ2-7, with D possibly matching TRBD1 (6 bases). Per germline, CDR1 LGHNA and CDR2 YSLEER. Trimming removed 0 bases at V and 6 bases at J, with 15 bases between. The CDR3 totals 15 residues. CDR3: CASSQDPYQGFEQYF. DNA of the CDR3: TGCGCCAGCAGCCAAGATCCCTATCAGGGGTTCGAGCAGTACTTC.

This clone was picked up many times. The chain carries TRBV7-9 and TRBJ1-1; 7 bases are a match to TRBD1. The germline gives CDR1 SEHNR, CDR2 FQNEAQ (reference sequence). V gave up 7 bases and J gave up 1 base; unmatched junction bases: 12. This CDR3 contains 16 residues. For the CDR3, the DNA is TGTGCCAGCAACATATTAACACAGGGGCCGAACACTGAAGCTTTCTTT. Residues: CASNILTQGPNTEAFF.

The CDR3 loop is CASSPTGNYGYTF. CDR3 nucleotide sequence: TGTGCCAGCAGCCCGACAGGGAACTATGGCTACACCTTC. The chain carries TRBV6-6 and TRBJ1-2; 7 nucleotides line up with TRBD1. J gave up 2 bases and V 6 bases, and 3 bases lay outside the gene matches. The germline V gene has CDR1 MNHNY and CDR2 SVGAGI (reference sequence). The CDR3 is 13 amino acids.

This clone turned up a few times. The CDR3 DNA reads TGTGCCAGCAGCTTAGAAGGGCCCACTGAAGCTTTCTTT. Translation gives CASSLEGPTEAFF. This chain uses TRBV7-9 with TRBJ1-1; no clear D. Trimming pared 1 base from V and 4 bases from J, leaving 7 bases between. The germline V gene has CDR1 SEHNR and CDR2 FQNEAQ (reference sequence). The CDR3 has 13 residues.

Only a few counts were recorded for this clone. The V and J genes are TRBV4-3 and TRBJ2-7, with 12 bases that match TRBD2. The trim removed 4 bases at V and 3 bases at J, leaving 7 bases unmatched. Germline CDR1 reads LGHNA; CDR2 reads YSLEER. The CDR3 is made up of 16 amino acids. CDR3 loop: CASSRSRTSGVYEQYF. The CDR3 DNA reads TGCGCCAGCAGCCGCTCTAGGACTAGCGGGGTCTACGAGCAGTACTTC.

V gene TRBV10-3 combines with J gene TRBJ1-4; D possibly corresponds to TRBD1 (6 bases). The length of the CDR3 is 15 residues. The germline CDR1 and CDR2 sequences are ENHRY and SYGVKD. V was pared by 2 bases and J by 0 bases, with 7 bases between. The CDR3 DNA sequence: TGTGCCATCAGTGAGAGGGGGGCAACTAATGAAAAACTGTTTTTT. Residues: CAISERGATNEKLFF.

CDR3 in DNA: TGTGCCAGCAGCTTCCCGGGACAGGGGGCTGGAAACACCATATATTTT. Its protein is CASSFPGQGAGNTIYF. The rearrangement joins TRBV7-3 to TRBJ1-3; 11 positions agree with TRBD1. Per germline, CDR1 SGHTA and CDR2 FQGTGA. CDR3 length equals 16 residues. V was clipped by 3 bases and J by 2 bases; unmatched bases: 3.

This chain joins TRBV28 and TRBJ2-7; TRBD1 aligns across 11 bases. Germline lookup yields CDR1 MDHEN and CDR2 SYDVKM. With V trimmed by 8 bases and J by 0 bases, 3 bases remained unmatched. CDR3 length: 14 residues. The CDR3 DNA is TGTGCCAGCGGGGGGACAGGGGGCTCCTACGAGCAGTACTTC. Its protein is CASGGTGGSYEQYF.

This clone rates as medium-sized. The chain couples TRBV6-1 to TRBJ1-5, with D tentatively TRBD1 (5 bases). Trimming stripped 4 bases from V and 6 bases from J, with 10 bases between. The germline CDR1 and CDR2 sequences are MNHNS and SASEGT. The CDR3 runs 13 residues. The CDR3, as DNA: TGTGCCAGCAGTGTGGGGGGGACTCAGCCCCAGCATTTT. Encoded protein: CASSVGGTQPQHF.

The chain recombines TRBV5-1 with TRBJ2-7, with 7 nucleotides matching TRBD1. The ends lost 4 bases at V and 7 bases at J; junction bases unmatched: 2. The germline V gene has CDR1 SGHRS and CDR2 YFSETQ. CDR3 length: 11 residues. The CDR3 nucleotides are TGCGCCAGCAGCCCGGACAGGGAGCAGTACTTC. Amino acids: CASSPDREQYF.

The gene calls are TRBV6-6 and TRBJ1-2, with D tentatively TRBD1 (6 bases). The CDR3 loop spans 14 amino acids. Trimming took 5 bases from V and 5 from J, leaving 15 bases between them. The germline gives CDR1 MNHNY, CDR2 SVGAGI (reference sequence). The CDR3 loop reads CASSHQGGKYGYTF. The CDR3 bases are TGTGCCAGCAGTCACCAAGGGGGGAAATATGGCTACACCTTC.

The V and J genes are TRBV9 and TRBJ2-3; 7 nucleotides line up with TRBD2. The germline V gene encodes CDR1 SGDLS and CDR2 YYNGEE. V was pared by 3 bases and J by 3 bases, with 16 bases of the junction left unmatched. CDR3 length: 18 residues. CDR3 DNA: TGTGCCAGCAGCGCGAGACGGATTAGCGGGTTACGAACAGATACGCAGTATTTT. It translates to CASSARRISGLRTDTQYF.

The V gene is TRBV5-1, the J gene TRBJ2-1, with 8 nucleotides matching TRBD1. The CDR3 loop spans 15 amino acids. V was clipped by 4 bases and J by 1 base; unmatched bases: 4. Germline V gene data show CDR1 as SGHRS and CDR2 as YFSETQ. CDR3 sequence (DNA): TGCGCCAGCAGCGTAGGACAGGGTTCCTACAATGAGCAGTTCTTC. Protein sequence: CASSVGQGSYNEQFF.

This clone was recorded a few times. Here the CDR3 DNA reads TGTGCCAGCAGTTGGGACTTGAATGAGCAGTTCTTC. Translating it yields CASSWDLNEQFF. V is TRBV7-9 and J is TRBJ2-1; D may be TRBD2 (6 bases). V was pared by 6 bases and J by 7 bases, with 10 bases between. The germline CDR1 and CDR2 sequences are SEHNR and FQNEAQ (reference sequence). This CDR3 has 12 residues.

This clone was observed many times. J is TRBJ1-1 and V is TRBV30; D gene ambiguous. Trimming left V 0 bases short and J 4 bases short, with 6 bases between. Germline lookup yields CDR1 GTSNPN and CDR2 SVGIG (reference sequence). The CDR3 runs 12 residues. The CDR3 region has the DNA TGTGCCTGGAGTGTCTCTCTCACTGAAGCTTTCTTT. Protein product: CAWSVSLTEAFF.

The chain is built from TRBV20-1 and TRBJ2-7; D is uncertain. This CDR3 has 11 amino acids. Germline lookup yields CDR1 DFQATT and CDR2 SNEGSKA (reference sequence). Trimming cost V 3 bases and J 2 bases, with 5 bases left between them. The CDR3 spells CSARGAYEQYF. In DNA, the CDR3 is TGCAGTGCTAGGGGCGCCTACGAGCAGTACTTC.